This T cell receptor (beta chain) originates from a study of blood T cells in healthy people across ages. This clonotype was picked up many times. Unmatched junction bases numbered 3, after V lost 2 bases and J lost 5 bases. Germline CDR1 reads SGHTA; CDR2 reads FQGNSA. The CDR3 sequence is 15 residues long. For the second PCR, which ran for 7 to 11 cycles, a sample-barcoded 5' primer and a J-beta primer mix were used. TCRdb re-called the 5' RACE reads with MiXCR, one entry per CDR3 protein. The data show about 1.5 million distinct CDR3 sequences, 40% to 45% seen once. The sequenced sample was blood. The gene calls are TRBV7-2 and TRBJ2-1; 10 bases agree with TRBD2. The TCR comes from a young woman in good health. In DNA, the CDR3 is TGTGCCAGCAGCTTAACTAGCGGGGCTAACAATGAGCAGTTCTTC. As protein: CASSLTSGANNEQFF.